Many counts were recorded for the clone carrying this T cell receptor beta chain. Its antigen remains unidentified. The unsorted libraries originated from 2 million PBMCs kept at -80 C. These data originate in a study of neurological immune-mediated disorders. Turning to the study itself: Relapsing-remitting patients made up most of the 34 multiple sclerosis patients, and secondary progressive patients made up 3.

The CDR3 extends over 13 amino acids. Trimming stripped 7 bases from V and 2 bases from J, with 13 bases between. Germline loops: CDR1 DFQATT, CDR2 SNEGSKA (reference sequence). 5'RACE with 10-nucleotide random UMIs generated the cDNA. TCRdb used MiXCR to reprocess the 5' RACE reads, holding one entry per CDR3 protein. This table holds 25,000 to 35,000 distinct CDR3 sequences, 1.5% found once. General study findings and limits: HTLV-1-associated myelopathy had the most TCR clonal expansion, whereas multiple sclerosis had the least (lower than in healthy controls).

The chain is built from TRBV20-1 and TRBJ2-3, with D possibly being TRBD2 (5 bases). The specimen sequenced was PBMCs. The sequence was collected from a woman in her twenties or thirties with multiple sclerosis. The CDR3 DNA reads as TGCAGTGTCCAAAGCGGCCTCACAGATACGCAGTATTTT. Translating gives CSVQSGLTDTQYF.